The 12 T cell receptor beta chains in this list originate from one sample, sequenced in a study of control samples from healthy donors and cancer patients. Using immunoSEQ multiplex PCR, the repertoire was profiled, and TCRdb retains in-frame clones only, with some absent. The data show 200,000 or so clones, roughly 94% seen once. Material for sequencing was blood. The receptors derive from a man over 45 in good health.

This chain links TRBV3-1 (or the pseudogene TRBV3-2) with TRBJ1-4; 9 bases are shared with TRBD1. Germline V CDR1 and CDR2: LGHDT, YNNKEL (reference sequence). The CDR3 consists of 16 residues. After removal of 2 bases from V and 0 bases from J, the junction contained 1 base not matched to a gene. CDR3 bases: TGTGCCAGCAGCCAATGGACAGGGGCAACTAATGAAAAACTGTTTTTT. It yields the protein CASSQWTGATNEKLFF.

The V and J genes are TRBV6-5 and TRBJ2-2; tentative D call: TRBD2 (5 bases). Trimming cost V 5 bases and J 4 bases, with 8 bases left between them. CDR3 length: 13 amino acids. Germline V gene sequence: CDR1 MNHEY, CDR2 SVGAGI. CDR3 DNA: TGTGCCAGCAGTAGAGGGTCCACCGGGGAGCTGTTTTTT. Translated: CASSRGSTGELFF.

This clone was detected only once. V is TRBV6-5 and J is TRBJ2-1, with D hard to call. The V end lost 6 bases, the J end lost 8 bases, and 17 bases lay between the germline ends. The V gene's germline CDR1 is MNHEY and CDR2 SVGAGI. The CDR3 covers 14 residues. CDR3 sequence (DNA): TGTGCCAGCAGCCCAACCCGGGCCTCTCATGAGCAGTTCTTC. It translates to CASSPTRASHEQFF.

The chain joins TRBV7-8 to TRBJ1-3, with 7 bases that match TRBD1. The CDR3 loop spans 17 amino acids. The V gene end was trimmed by 5 bases and the J gene end by 0 bases; junction bases not matched to a gene: 10. CDR1 and CDR2 (germline): SGHVS, FQNEAQ. The CDR3 here is CASSPYSRGPSGNTIYF. CDR3 sequence (DNA): TGTGCCAGCAGCCCATATTCGAGGGGGCCCTCTGGAAACACCATATATTTT.

This chain links TRBV27 with TRBJ2-7; 8 nucleotides line up with TRBD2. Trimming cost V 8 bases and J 2 bases; bases outside gene matches: 14. The CDR3 runs 16 residues. Germline CDR1 and CDR2: MNHEY and SMNVEV (reference sequence). CDR3 coding DNA: TGTGCCAGCGGCCCTTCAACGGGGGGGACCCCCTACGAGCAGTACTTC. Translation: CASGPSTGGTPYEQYF.

V usage is TRBV7-2 and J usage is TRBJ1-2, with D perhaps matching TRBD1 (5 bases). CDR1 and CDR2 from the germline V gene are SGHTA and FQGNSA. This CDR3 has 15 residues. Trimming removed 5 bases from V and 0 bases from J, with 13 bases in between. CDR3 nucleotides: TGTGCCAGCAGCACCCGGGACGCAGCTAACTATGGCTACACCTTC. Its protein product is CASSTRDAANYGYTF.

This CDR3 reads CASSSPDRGTDTQYF. The CDR3 bases are TGTGCCAGCAGTTCACCTGACAGGGGCACAGATACGCAGTATTTT. This chain links TRBV28 with TRBJ2-3; 7 nucleotides match TRBD1. The CDR3 has 15 amino acids. The ends lost 4 bases at V and 1 base at J; junction bases unmatched: 5. Germline CDR1 reads MDHEN; CDR2 reads SYDVKM.

CDR3 bases: TGTGCCAGCAGCTCTGGACCTAAACGAGGGACCCAGTACTTC. This encodes CASSSGPKRGTQYF. The genes are TRBV5-5 and TRBJ2-5; D remains unclear. CDR3 length equals 14 residues. V was cut by 3 bases and J by 7 bases, with 16 bases left in between. CDR1 and CDR2 (germline): SGHKS, YYEKEE (reference sequence).

This chain links TRBV28 with TRBJ2-4, with 7 bases fitting TRBD1. This CDR3 contains 14 residues. CDR1 MDHEN and CDR2 SYDVKM come from the germline V gene. Trimming took 7 bases from V and 7 from J; bases not matched to a gene: 10. CDR3 nucleotides: TGTGCCAGCAACCCGACAGGGTATGGGAACATTCAGTACTTC. It encodes CASNPTGYGNIQYF.

The chain is built from TRBV3-1 (or the pseudogene TRBV3-2) and TRBJ1-5; perhaps TRBD1 as D (5 bases). V dropped 2 bases and J dropped 3 bases, with 14 bases sitting between them. The CDR3 has 16 amino acids. Germline CDR1 reads LGHDT; CDR2 reads YNNKEL (reference sequence). DNA of the CDR3: TGTGCCAGCAGCCAATCATGGCAGGGTAACAATCAGCCCCAGCATTTT. This gives the protein CASSQSWQGNNQPQHF.

This chain connects TRBV6-4 to TRBJ2-1; 9 nucleotides agree with TRBD1. J gave up 6 bases and V 5 bases, and 8 bases lay outside the gene matches. The CDR3 is 15 residues long. Germline assignment: CDR1 MRHNA and CDR2 SNTAGT. The CDR3 sequence: CASSLTGGASNEQFF. The CDR3 DNA reads TGTGCCAGCAGTCTTACAGGGGGCGCGTCCAATGAGCAGTTCTTC.

The V and J genes are TRBV6-4 and TRBJ2-7; perhaps TRBD1 as D (6 bases). In germline, CDR1 is MRHNA, CDR2 SNTAGT. V dropped 6 bases and J dropped 1 base, with 13 bases sitting between them. The CDR3 covers 14 residues. CDR3 coding DNA: TGTGCCAGCAGAAACCGGGACAAATCCTACGAGCAGTACTTC. It yields the protein CASRNRDKSYEQYF.